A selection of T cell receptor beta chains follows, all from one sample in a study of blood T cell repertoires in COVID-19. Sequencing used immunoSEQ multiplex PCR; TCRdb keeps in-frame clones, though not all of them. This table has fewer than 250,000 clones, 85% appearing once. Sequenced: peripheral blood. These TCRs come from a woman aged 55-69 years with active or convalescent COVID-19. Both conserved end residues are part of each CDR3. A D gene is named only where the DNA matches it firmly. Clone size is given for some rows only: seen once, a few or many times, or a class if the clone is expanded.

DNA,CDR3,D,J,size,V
TGCGCCAGCAGCTTGGGCGTGGGCCACAATGAGCAGTTCTTC,CASSLGVGHNEQFF,-,TRBJ2-1,-,TRBV5-1
TGTGCCAGCAGCCCAAACTATAATTCACCCCTCCACTTT,CASSPNYNSPLHF,-,TRBJ1-6,-,TRBV11-3
TGCGCCAGCAGCCCATCGGACAGTAACAACAATGAGCAGTTCTTC,CASSPSDSNNNEQFF,-,TRBJ2-1,many,TRBV5-1
TGTGCCAGCAGTTTCAGGACAGCCCCTGGGAACACTGAAGCTTTCTTT,CASSFRTAPGNTEAFF,-,TRBJ1-1,-,TRBV27
TGTGCCACCAGCAGAGATTCCGCAGGGTTGTCACCCCTCCACTTT,CATSRDSAGLSPLHF,-,TRBJ1-6,-,TRBV15
TGTGCCACCAGCAGAGATCTTGGGGGCGCGGAGACCCAGTACTTC,CATSRDLGGAETQYF,-,TRBJ2-5,-,TRBV15
TGTGCCAGCAGTTCTCGACTAGCGGGGGACTACAATGAGCAGTTCTTC,CASSSRLAGDYNEQFF,TRBD2,TRBJ2-1,-,TRBV2
TGTGCCAGCAAGGGGGCTTCCACAGATACGCAGTATTTT,CASKGASTDTQYF,TRBD1,TRBJ2-3,-,TRBV28
TGTGCCAGCAGCTTCAGGACTAGCGGGGGGACCCAATACAATGAGCAGTTCTTC,CASSFRTSGGTQYNEQFF,TRBD2,TRBJ2-1,-,TRBV7-2
TGTGGCTTACAGGGGACAGGCACAGATACGCAGTATTTT,CGLQGTGTDTQYF,TRBD1,TRBJ2-3,-,TRBV6-5
TGTGCCAGCGCGGAGACGGCGGCGGAGAAACTGTTTTTT,CASAETAAEKLFF,-,TRBJ1-4,-,TRBV2
TGTGCTAGCGTCGGGGGACCCTACACTGAAGCTTTCTTT,CASVGGPYTEAFF,-,TRBJ1-1,-,TRBV19
TGTGCTAGTGGTTTCGGCTCCCTAGGAGGGGAGCAGTTCTTC,CASGFGSLGGEQFF,-,TRBJ2-1,-,TRBV12-5
TGCAGCGTTGAAGGACAGTACCAAGAGACCCAGTACTTC,CSVEGQYQETQYF,-,TRBJ2-5,-,TRBV29-1
TGCAGCGTTGAAACGGGACAGGGTTGGAACGAGCAGTACTTC,CSVETGQGWNEQYF,TRBD1,TRBJ2-7,-,TRBV29-1
TGTGCCAGCAGCTTGCGGCAGGGCTGGGGAACAGATACGCAGTATTTT,CASSLRQGWGTDTQYF,-,TRBJ2-3,-,TRBV5-6
TGTGCCACCAGTGACAGGGGTCAGGGCTACGAGCAGTACTTC,CATSDRGQGYEQYF,-,TRBJ2-7,-,TRBV24-1
TGCGCCAGCAGCCCCGGGGATGCAGGCACAGATACGCAGTATTTT,CASSPGDAGTDTQYF,-,TRBJ2-3,-,TRBV10-1
TGTGCCACCAGTGATACATCAGGGTTAGATACGCAGTATTTT,CATSDTSGLDTQYF,-,TRBJ2-3,-,TRBV24-1
TGTGCCAGTAGTCAACAGGGTGGCGGCTACACCTTC,CASSQQGGGYTF,-,TRBJ1-2,-,TRBV19
TGTGCCAGCAGTCCCTCCTCAGCGGCCGGGGCCAACGTCCTGACTTTC,CASSPSSAAGANVLTF,-,TRBJ2-6,-,TRBV2
TGCGCCAGCAGCCAAGCCGGACTAGCGGGGCGGCTTGAGCAGTTCTTC,CASSQAGLAGRLEQFF,TRBD2,TRBJ2-1,-,TRBV4-1
TGTGCCAGCGGACCCGGGACAGGGAACGAGCAGTACTTC,CASGPGTGNEQYF,TRBD1,TRBJ2-7,-,TRBV11-3
TGTGCCAGCAGCCCGCAGATTAGCTTCACAGATACGCAGTATTTT,CASSPQISFTDTQYF,-,TRBJ2-3,-,TRBV5-6
TGTGCCAGCAGCCCGTGGGGGGGCGCAAGCACAGATACGCAGTATTTT,CASSPWGGASTDTQYF,-,TRBJ2-3,-,TRBV9
TGCGCCAGCAGCCTTGGACAGAACGGCTACGAGCAGTACTTC,CASSLGQNGYEQYF,-,TRBJ2-7,-,TRBV4-1
TGTGCCAGCAGCTTATACGCTTTAGGGACAGGGGTAACAGATACGCAGTATTTT,CASSLYALGTGVTDTQYF,TRBD1,TRBJ2-3,-,TRBV7-6
TGTGCCAGCAGTTGGACTAGCGGCCTCCAAGAGACCCAGTACTTC,CASSWTSGLQETQYF,TRBD2,TRBJ2-5,-,TRBV6-5
TGTGCCAGCTCACCCCCTTCCACAGATACGCAGTATTTT,CASSPPSTDTQYF,-,TRBJ2-3,-,TRBV18
TGTGCCAGCAGCCCCGACAGGGTCAACTATGGCTACACCTTC,CASSPDRVNYGYTF,TRBD1,TRBJ1-2,-,TRBV7-9
TGTGCCAGTTCGATCCCGGGACTAGCCCCCGAAGCCAAAAACATTCAGTACTTC,CASSIPGLAPEAKNIQYF,TRBD2,TRBJ2-4,few,TRBV19
TGTGCCAGCAATTTAGACAGAAACTATGGCTACACCTTC,CASNLDRNYGYTF,-,TRBJ1-2,once,TRBV28
TGTGCCAGCAGTACTCGGGGTGGCTCCTACAATGAGCAGTTCTTC,CASSTRGGSYNEQFF,-,TRBJ2-1,-,TRBV6-4
TGTGCCAGCAGCTCACCACTTGAGGGAGGGCGGGGGACAGATACGCAGTATTTT,CASSSPLEGGRGTDTQYF,TRBD2,TRBJ2-3,-,TRBV7-3
TGCGCCAGCAGCCTCCGTATATCCACAGATACGCAGTATTTT,CASSLRISTDTQYF,-,TRBJ2-3,-,TRBV5-1
TGTGCCAGCAAAGGTGGGGGCCGCGGCTCCTACGAGCAGTACTTC,CASKGGGRGSYEQYF,-,TRBJ2-7,-,TRBV6-5
TGTGCCAGTAGCATGGGGGCTCTGTATGGCTACACCTTC,CASSMGALYGYTF,-,TRBJ1-2,-,TRBV19
TGTGCCAGCAGCTTAGACAGGGGGTGGCAAGAGGACACCGGGGAGCTGTTTTTT,CASSLDRGWQEDTGELFF,TRBD1,TRBJ2-2,-,TRBV11-3
TGTGCCACCAGTGATTCCGGACAGGGGGCCGGTGGCTACACCTTC,CATSDSGQGAGGYTF,TRBD1,TRBJ1-2,-,TRBV24-1
TGCAGCGTACCCCCCGGGGGGGCGGAGACCCAGTACTTC,CSVPPGGAETQYF,TRBD2,TRBJ2-5,-,TRBV29-1